This T cell receptor (beta chain) was identified during a study of blood T cell repertoires in COVID-19. Study-level information: Nucleic acid was either cDNA or gDNA, and it came from T cells, B-cell-depleted T cells, or PBMCs.

Original data processing: Reference gene primer amplification in the assay estimated nucleated cell counts. Libraries were prepared by immunoSEQ multiplex PCR; TCRdb keeps only in-frame clonotypes and omits some of them. That table furnishes V, J and clone size, whereas the DNA furnished D and trimming. This table has a few hundred thousand clones, about 90% appearing once. Sequencing input: peripheral blood. The clonotype comes from a woman in her fifties or sixties with COVID-19, enrolled during active disease.

The CDR3 bases are TGTGCCAGCAGCTTAAGGGGCCAAGAGACCCAGTACTTC. It encodes CASSLRGQETQYF. The V call is TRBV7-2, the J call TRBJ2-5; D might be TRBD1 (5 bases). Trimming took 2 bases from V and 1 from J, leaving 5 bases between them. The CDR3 contains 13 residues. Germline CDR1 is SGHTA and CDR2 is FQGNSA. The variable domain in full, completed from reference TRBV7-2 and TRBJ2-5, reads GAGVSQSPSNKVTEKGKDVELRCDPISGHTALYWYRQSLGQGLEFLIYFQGNSAPDKSGLPSDRFSAERTGGSVSTLTIQRTQQEDSAVYLCASSLRGQETQYFGPGTRLLVL.